Shown below are 3 T cell receptor beta chains from a single sample sequenced in a study of breast tumors, draining lymph nodes, adjacent tissues. MiXCR, applied by TCRdb to the multiplex PCR reads, yields one record per CDR3 protein. The sample has more than 50,000 distinct CDR3 sequences; roughly 44% are singletons. The specimen sequenced was breast tumor tissue. Source of these receptors: a female donor with breast cancer. Some clones in this sample may be carry-over from other donors' samples.

A remark on this clonotype: A junction boundary mismatches the germline segment, possibly from a read error. The rearrangement links TRBV11-3 to TRBJ2-1; D remains ambiguous. Germline CDR1 SGHNT, CDR2 YENEEA. The CDR3 runs to 12 residues. The CDR3 region is CASSLVYNGQFF. DNA of the CDR3: TGTGCCAGCAGCTTGGTCTACAATGGGCAGTTCTTC. Complete variable domain (other parts from reference TRBV11-3 and TRBJ2-1): EAGVVQSPRYKIIEKKQPVAFWCNPISGHNTLYWYLQNLGQGPELLIRYENEEAVDDSQLPKDRFSAERLKGVDSTLKIQPAELGDSAVYLCASSLVYNGQFFGPGTRLTVL.

The chain joins TRBV10-3 to TRBJ2-5; 8 nucleotides line up with TRBD2. Looked up from germline, CDR1 is ENHRY and CDR2 is SYGVKD. This CDR3 region has 16 residues. The V and J ends lost 5 bases and 5 bases, in that order; junction bases with no gene match: 13. This chain's CDR3 is CAISKARTSKWETQYF. The CDR3 region has the DNA TGTGCCATCAGTAAAGCCCGGACTAGCAAATGGGAGACCCAGTACTTC.

This clonotype was detected ten times or more. The chain is built from TRBV5-6 and TRBJ2-1; TRBD2 matches at 10 bases. Germline V gene sequence: CDR1 SGHDT, CDR2 YYEEEE. Trimming cost V 1 base and J 9 bases; bases outside gene matches: 10. The CDR3 sequence is 16 residues long. DNA of the CDR3: TGTGCCAGCAGCTTGTGGCTAGCGGGAGTTGGGGGTGAGCAGTTCTTC. Residues: CASSLWLAGVGGEQFF.